These 28 T cell receptor beta chains came from one sample sequenced in a study of cytomegalovirus exposure and HLA in healthy donors. The PCR contained 60 Vbeta and 13 Jbeta primers. TCRdb keeps only in-frame clones here, not all; method: immunoSEQ multiplex PCR. The data contain approximately 130,000 clones, approximately 81% of them singletons. The material sequenced was PBMCs. All receptors come from a woman between 40 and 55 years old in good health and CMV-seronegative.

As DNA, the CDR3 is TGTGCCAGCAGCTTAGGAAGTCCGGGACAGGCATACTACGAGCAGTACTTC. This translates into CASSLGSPGQAYYEQYF. This chain connects TRBV7-8 to TRBJ2-7, with 8 bases identical to TRBD1. Trimming removed 1 base from V and 3 bases from J; junction bases left unmatched: 11. Germline V lookup: CDR1 SGHVS, CDR2 FQNEAQ. The CDR3 sequence is 17 residues long.

V gene TRBV30 combines with J gene TRBJ1-1; a possible D gene is TRBD1 (6 bases). The germline CDR1 and CDR2 sequences are GTSNPN and SVGIG (reference sequence). The CDR3 length is 13 residues. The V and J ends lost 2 bases and 11 bases respectively, with 18 bases between them. The CDR3 coding sequence is TGTGCCTGGAGTCTCAGTGGTCAGGGGATGGCTTTCTTT. Translating it yields CAWSLSGQGMAFF.

The CDR3 DNA reads TGTGCCAGCTCACTCTTTGGACAGGGGAACACCGGGGAGCTGTTTTTT. This codes for CASSLFGQGNTGELFF. This rearrangement joins TRBV18 to TRBJ2-2; 8 positions match TRBD1. Per germline, CDR1 KGHSH and CDR2 LQKENI. V was pared by 4 bases and J by 1 base, with 5 bases of the junction left unmatched. The CDR3 is 16 amino acids.

The chain uses TRBV2 and TRBJ1-4; no firm D call. Germline assignment: CDR1 SNHLY and CDR2 FYNNEI. CDR3 length: 14 residues. V lost 4 bases and J 5 bases, leaving 11 bases between the germline ends. The CDR3, as DNA: TGTGCCAGCAGTGTGGGAGAAGGGAATGAAAAACTGTTTTTT. Encoded protein: CASSVGEGNEKLFF.

The J gene is TRBJ1-2, the V gene TRBV25-1, with D perhaps TRBD1 (5 bases). Germline V CDR1 and CDR2: MGHDK, SYGVNS. V shed 3 bases and J shed 5 bases, with 13 bases lying between them. The CDR3 totals 14 residues. CDR3 nucleotide sequence: TGTGCCAGCAGTGATCTGGCTGCAGGGTATGGCTACACCTTC. Translation: CASSDLAAGYGYTF.

V usage is TRBV5-5 and J usage is TRBJ1-1; no definite D call. Germline CDR1 and CDR2: SGHKS and YYEKEE (reference sequence). Trimming took off 2 bases at V and 2 bases at J, with 7 bases between the two ends. CDR3 length: 13 amino acids. The CDR3 protein is CASSLRGNTEAFF. The CDR3 DNA follows: TGTGCCAGCAGCTTACGGGGAAACACTGAAGCTTTCTTT.

This clone was found once. The chain uses TRBV5-4 and TRBJ1-3, with D maybe TRBD1 (5 bases). CDR1 SGHNT and CDR2 YYREEE come from the germline V gene (reference sequence). This CDR3 region has 15 residues. V shed 0 bases and J shed 0 bases, with 7 bases lying between them. CDR3: CASSLAGVSGNTIYF. Written as DNA, the CDR3 is TGTGCCAGCAGCTTGGCGGGGGTCTCTGGAAACACCATATATTTT.

CDR3: CASSLSLRLAGTQETQYF. CDR3 sequence (DNA): TGTGCCAGCAGTTTATCTCTAAGACTAGCGGGTACTCAAGAGACCCAGTACTTC. The chain couples TRBV27 to TRBJ2-5; 10 bases map to TRBD2. V was clipped by 0 bases and J by 2 bases; unmatched bases: 9. This CDR3 has 18 residues. Germline CDR1 MNHEY, CDR2 SMNVEV (reference sequence).

The sample holds one count of this clone. V and J are TRBV5-4 and TRBJ2-5, with TRBD1 identical over 7 bases. The CDR3 spans 17 residues. Germline V gives CDR1 SGHNT, CDR2 YYREEE (reference sequence). V was clipped by 0 bases and J by 5 bases; unmatched bases: 13. DNA of the CDR3: TGTGCCAGCAGCTTGGGTCTAGGGGGCGATCGTGCGGAGACCCAGTACTTC. Residues: CASSLGLGGDRAETQYF.

V and J are TRBV9 and TRBJ1-2, with a weak D call TRBD1 (6 bases). The CDR3 runs 14 residues. Germline assignment: CDR1 SGDLS and CDR2 YYNGEE. Trimming stripped 4 bases from V and 0 bases from J, with 10 bases between. CDR3 in DNA: TGTGCCAGCAGCACACAGGGTGCTAACTATGGCTACACCTTC. Translation: CASSTQGANYGYTF. The variable domain in full, with the rest retrieved from reference TRBV9 and TRBJ1-2, is DSGVTQTPKHLITATGQRVTLRCSPRSGDLSVYWYQQSLDQGLQFLIQYYNGEERAKGNILERFSAQQFPDLHSELNLSSLELGDSALYFCASSTQGANYGYTFGSGTRLTVV.

The chain combines TRBV7-3 with TRBJ1-1; D is possibly TRBD1 (6 bases). Germline CDR1 SGHTA, CDR2 FQGTGA. The CDR3 length is 16 residues. V lost 5 bases, J lost 1 base, and 17 bases lay in between. The CDR3 DNA is TGTGCCAGCAGCGCCGGCCCGGGACATCCGAACACTGAAGCTTTCTTT. Its translation is CASSAGPGHPNTEAFF.

The table lists this clone with a few counts. V is TRBV4-2 and J is TRBJ1-5, with D tentatively TRBD1 (5 bases). The V gene's germline CDR1 is LGHNA and CDR2 YNFKEQ. V lost 0 bases and J lost 4, with 10 bases in between. CDR3 size: 15 residues. CDR3 protein: CASSQDRQSNQPQHF. The CDR3 nucleotides are TGTGCCAGCAGCCAAGATCGACAGTCTAATCAGCCCCAGCATTTT.

This chain uses TRBV6-6 with TRBJ2-4; D not certain. The CDR3 covers 11 residues. V was trimmed by 4 bases and J by 16 bases, leaving 14 bases between them. Germline values: CDR1 MNHNY, CDR2 SVGAGI (reference sequence). The DNA of the CDR3 is TGTGCCAGCAGTTTTATCAGTGGTCTTTACTTC. Translation gives CASSFISGLYF.

The V and J genes are TRBV27 and TRBJ2-7; D might be TRBD2 (5 bases). Trimming removed 1 base from V and 5 bases from J, with 15 bases in between. The CDR3 sequence is 15 residues long. CDR1 is MNHEY and CDR2 is SMNVEV in the germline V gene (reference sequence). The CDR3 sequence is CASSLWPPRGNEQYF. The CDR3 bases are TGTGCCAGCAGTTTATGGCCCCCTCGAGGGAACGAGCAGTACTTC.

This chain links TRBV6-5 with TRBJ2-1; 7 positions match TRBD2. Trimming at V came to 2 bases and at J to 6 bases, leaving 7 bases not matched to a gene. CDR3 size: 15 residues. Germline V gene lookup returns CDR1 MNHEY and CDR2 SVGAGI. The CDR3 sequence: CASSYGTKVGNEQFF. CDR3 bases: TGTGCCAGCAGTTACGGGACTAAGGTGGGCAATGAGCAGTTCTTC.

V is TRBV5-4 and J is TRBJ2-7; the match to TRBD2 covers 7 bases. The CDR3 covers 16 residues. V was pared by 1 base and J by 8 bases, with 15 bases of the junction left unmatched. Germline loops: CDR1 SGHNT, CDR2 YYREEE (reference sequence). CDR3 amino acids: CASSLPSGTALRKQYF. As DNA, the CDR3 is TGTGCCAGCAGCTTGCCGAGCGGGACGGCGCTCAGGAAGCAGTACTTC.

This chain uses TRBV19 with TRBJ1-1; maybe TRBD1 (6 bases). CDR3 size: 15 residues. Germline CDR1 reads LNHDA; CDR2 reads SQIVND (reference sequence). V lost 5 bases and J lost 6, with 19 bases in between. For the CDR3, the DNA is TGTGCCAGTAGTGCAGGGGACAACTTAAATCCTGAAGCTTTCTTT. It is translated as CASSAGDNLNPEAFF.

The rearrangement links TRBV6-6 to TRBJ2-1; the D gene is possibly TRBD2 (6 bases). The germline gives CDR1 MNHNY, CDR2 SVGAGI (reference sequence). The CDR3 is 13 amino acids. Trimming cost V 8 bases and J 1 base, with 9 bases left between them. This CDR3 reads CASAGSSYNEQFF. CDR3 sequence (DNA): TGTGCCAGCGCGGGGAGTTCCTACAATGAGCAGTTCTTC.

As DNA, the CDR3 is TGTGCCAGCAGCGGACAGGGACAGAACTATGGCTACACCTTC. The encoded protein is CASSGQGQNYGYTF. The chain is built from TRBV2 and TRBJ1-2, with 8 bases fitting TRBD1. Germline V lookup: CDR1 SNHLY, CDR2 FYNNEI. Germline trimming cut 6 bases from V and 2 bases from J; bases unmatched to any gene: 5. The CDR3 consists of 14 residues. Full variable domain (missing parts from reference TRBV2 and TRBJ1-2): EPEVTQTPSHQVTQMGQEVILRCVPISNHLYFYWYRQILGQKVEFLVSFYNNEISEKSEIFDDQFSVERPDGSNFTLKIRSTKLEDSAMYFCASSGQGQNYGYTFGSGTRLTVV.

This clone was seen more than once but under ten times. J is TRBJ2-7 and V is TRBV9; TRBD1 agrees at 8 bases. CDR1 and CDR2 from the germline V gene are SGDLS and YYNGEE. J gave up 3 bases and V 2 bases, and 7 bases lay outside the gene matches. This CDR3 is 15 amino acids long. CDR3 sequence: CASSVGTGPGYEQYF. In nucleotides, the CDR3 is TGTGCCAGCAGCGTCGGGACAGGTCCGGGCTACGAGCAGTACTTC.

The gene calls are TRBV30 and TRBJ1-1, with D perhaps matching TRBD1 (5 bases). The germline gives CDR1 GTSNPN, CDR2 SVGIG (reference sequence). V was pared by 1 base and J by 1 base, with 7 bases between. The CDR3 is 13 residues long. CDR3 sequence: CAWSEGSNTEAFF. CDR3 nucleotide sequence: TGTGCCTGGAGTGAGGGGTCGAACACTGAAGCTTTCTTT. The variable domain in full, completed from reference TRBV30 and TRBJ1-1, reads SQTIHQWPATLVQPVGSPLSLECTVEGTSNPNLYWYRQAAGRGLQLLFYSVGIGQISSEVPQNLSASRPQDRQFILSSKKLLLSDSGFYLCAWSEGSNTEAFFGQGTRLTVV.

The genes are TRBV13 and TRBJ2-7, with 7 bases aligning to TRBD1. Unmatched junction bases numbered 17, after V lost 1 base and J lost 2 bases. Germline assignment: CDR1 PRHDT and CDR2 FYEKMQ (reference sequence). The CDR3 totals 19 residues. CDR3 DNA sequence: TGTGCCAGCAGCTTAGCCCACAGACTTGACAGGGCAACAACCTACGAGCAGTACTTC. Its protein is CASSLAHRLDRATTYEQYF. The full variable domain, rest sourced from reference TRBV13 and TRBJ2-7, is AAGVIQSPRHLIKEKRETATLKCYPIPRHDTVYWYQQGPGQDPQFLISFYEKMQSDKGSIPDRFSAQQFSDYHSELNMSSLELGDSALYFCASSLAHRLDRATTYEQYFGPGTRLTVT.

The chain has TRBV5-6 and TRBJ1-2, with 7 positions matching TRBD1. The CDR3 totals 13 residues. The germline V gene encodes CDR1 SGHDT and CDR2 YYEEEE. Trimming removed 5 bases from V and 2 bases from J; junction bases left unmatched: 3. CDR3 residues: CASRWGQNYGYTF. The CDR3, as DNA: TGTGCCAGCAGATGGGGACAGAACTATGGCTACACCTTC.

This clone turned up a few times. This chain connects TRBV4-2 to TRBJ1-1; TRBD1 might be the D (5 bases). Germline V gene data show CDR1 as LGHNA and CDR2 as YNFKEQ. V was pared by 6 bases and J by 4 bases, with 15 bases between. This CDR3 comprises 14 residues. CDR3 loop: CASSDRGISTEAFF. CDR3 nucleotides: TGTGCCAGCAGTGACCGGGGGATTAGCACTGAAGCTTTCTTT.

The rearrangement uses TRBV28 and TRBJ2-1, with D possibly being TRBD2 (5 bases). This CDR3 is 16 amino acids long. V was clipped by 4 bases and J by 0 bases, with 13 bases between them. Germline V lookup: CDR1 MDHEN, CDR2 SYDVKM. For the CDR3, the DNA is TGTGCCAGCAGTTCTCCTTGGGGAGTCTCCTACAATGAGCAGTTCTTC. Translating it yields CASSSPWGVSYNEQFF. Combining the CDR3 with reference TRBV28 and TRBJ2-1 gives the whole variable domain DVKVTQSSRYLVKRTGEKVFLECVQDMDHENMFWYRQDPGLGLRLIYFSYDVKMKEKGDIPEGYSVSREKKERFSLILESASTNQTSMYLCASSSPWGVSYNEQFFGPGTRLTVL.

In its sample, this clone was seen a few times. The V call is TRBV6-1, the J call TRBJ1-2, with a possible D match to TRBD1 (6 bases). Trimming took 4 bases from V and 8 from J, leaving 17 bases between them. The CDR3 runs 14 residues. CDR1 is MNHNS and CDR2 is SASEGT in the germline V gene. The CDR3 sequence: CASSVAQGQRGYTF. In DNA, the CDR3 is TGTGCCAGCAGTGTTGCCCAGGGGCAAAGAGGCTACACCTTC.

This clone was seen more than once but under ten times. The chain uses TRBV25-1 and TRBJ2-2; no firm D call. The CDR3 totals 15 residues. The germline gives CDR1 MGHDK, CDR2 SYGVNS. Between the trimmed V and J ends, which lost 3 bases and 1 base, there was a span of 9 bases. This chain's CDR3 is CASSDLRQNTGELFF. In DNA form, the CDR3 reads TGTGCCAGCAGTGACCTACGACAGAACACCGGGGAGCTGTTTTTT.

The J gene is TRBJ2-5, the V gene TRBV5-1; 8 bases map to TRBD1. The junction had 4 bases not matched to a gene; V was cut back by 4 bases and J by 5 bases. Per germline, CDR1 SGHRS and CDR2 YFSETQ. This CDR3 has 13 amino acids. The CDR3 protein is CASSTGQGETQYF. The CDR3 DNA reads as TGCGCCAGCAGCACCGGACAGGGCGAGACCCAGTACTTC.